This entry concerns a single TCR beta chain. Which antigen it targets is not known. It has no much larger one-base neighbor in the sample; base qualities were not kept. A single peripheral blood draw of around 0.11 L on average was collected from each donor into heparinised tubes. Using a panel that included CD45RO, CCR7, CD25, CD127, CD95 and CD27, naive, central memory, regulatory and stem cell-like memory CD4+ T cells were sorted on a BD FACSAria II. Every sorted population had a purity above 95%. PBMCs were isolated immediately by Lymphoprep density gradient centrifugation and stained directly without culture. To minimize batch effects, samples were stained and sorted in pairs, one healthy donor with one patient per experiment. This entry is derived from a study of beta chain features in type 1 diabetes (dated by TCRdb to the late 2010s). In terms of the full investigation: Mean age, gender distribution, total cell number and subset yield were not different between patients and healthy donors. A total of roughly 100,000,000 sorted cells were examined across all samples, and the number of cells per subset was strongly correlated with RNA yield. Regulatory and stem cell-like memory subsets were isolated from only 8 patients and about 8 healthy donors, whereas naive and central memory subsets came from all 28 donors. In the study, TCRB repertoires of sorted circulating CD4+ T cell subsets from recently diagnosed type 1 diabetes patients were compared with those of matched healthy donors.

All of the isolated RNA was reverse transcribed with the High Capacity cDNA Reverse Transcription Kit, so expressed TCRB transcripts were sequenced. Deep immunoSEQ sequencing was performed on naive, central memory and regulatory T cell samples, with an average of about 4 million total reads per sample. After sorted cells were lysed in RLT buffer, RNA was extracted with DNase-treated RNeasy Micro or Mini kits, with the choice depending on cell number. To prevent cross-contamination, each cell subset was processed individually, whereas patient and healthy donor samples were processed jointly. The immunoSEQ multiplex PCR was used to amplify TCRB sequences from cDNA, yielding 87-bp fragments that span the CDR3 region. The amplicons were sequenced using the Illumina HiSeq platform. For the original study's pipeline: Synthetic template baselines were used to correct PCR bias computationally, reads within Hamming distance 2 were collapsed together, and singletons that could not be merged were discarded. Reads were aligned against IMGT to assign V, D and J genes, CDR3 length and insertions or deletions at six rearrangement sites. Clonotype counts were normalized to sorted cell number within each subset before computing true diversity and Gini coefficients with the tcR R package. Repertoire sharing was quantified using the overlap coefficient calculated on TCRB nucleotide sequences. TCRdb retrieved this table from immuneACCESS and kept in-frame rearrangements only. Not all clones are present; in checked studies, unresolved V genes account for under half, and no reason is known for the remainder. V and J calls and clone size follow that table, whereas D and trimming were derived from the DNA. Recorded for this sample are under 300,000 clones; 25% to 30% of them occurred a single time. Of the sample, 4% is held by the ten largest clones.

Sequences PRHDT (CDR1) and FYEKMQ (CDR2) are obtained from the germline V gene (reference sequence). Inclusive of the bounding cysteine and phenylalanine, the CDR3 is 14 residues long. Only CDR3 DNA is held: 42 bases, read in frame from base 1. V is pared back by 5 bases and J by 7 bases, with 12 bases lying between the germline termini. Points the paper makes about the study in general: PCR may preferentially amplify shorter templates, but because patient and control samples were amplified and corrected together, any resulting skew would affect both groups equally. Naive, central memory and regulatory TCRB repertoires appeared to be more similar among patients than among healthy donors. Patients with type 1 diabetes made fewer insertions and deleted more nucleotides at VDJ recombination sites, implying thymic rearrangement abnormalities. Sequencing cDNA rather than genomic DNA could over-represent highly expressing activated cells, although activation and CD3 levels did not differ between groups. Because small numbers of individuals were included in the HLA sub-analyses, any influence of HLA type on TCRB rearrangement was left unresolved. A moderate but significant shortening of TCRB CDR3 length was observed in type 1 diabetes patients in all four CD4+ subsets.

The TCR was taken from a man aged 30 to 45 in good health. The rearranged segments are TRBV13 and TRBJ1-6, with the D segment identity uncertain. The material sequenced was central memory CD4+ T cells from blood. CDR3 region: CASSVGTENSPLHF. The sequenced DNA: TGTGCCAGCAGCGTCGGAACAGAGAATTCACCCCTCCACTTT.